The rows below give T cell receptor beta chains drawn from one sample of a study of long-term antiretroviral therapy in people with HIV. The repertoire was sequenced with immunoSEQ multiplex PCR; TCRdb's copy has only in-frame clones and lacks some. The sample consists of around 33,000 clones, roughly 80% of them appearing once. The specimen comprised unsorted PBMCs, sampled 0.4 years before starting antiretroviral therapy. The receptors stem from a man between 18 and 35 years old with HIV. CDR3s include the opening cysteine and the closing phenylalanine or tryptophan. A D gene is named only where the DNA matches it firmly. Not all rows give a size; the values are once, few, many and, for expanded clones, a class.

V gene	J gene	clone size	D gene	CDR3 DNA	CDR3 protein
TRBV5-1	TRBJ2-3	-	TRBD1	TGCGCCAGCAGCCGAGGACAGGGGACAGATACGCAGTATTTT	CASSRGQGTDTQYF
TRBV6-5	TRBJ1-6	few	-	TGTGCCAGCAGTTTCGGCGGCTGGGCGGTTGATTCACCCCTCCACTTT	CASSFGGWAVDSPLHF
TRBV25-1	TRBJ1-1	-	-	TGTGCCAGCAGTGCCACCTTACGGGGGGGGACTGAAGCTTTCTTT	CASSATLRGGTEAFF
TRBV5-1	TRBJ2-2	-	-	TGCGCCAGCAGCTTGGATCCCAGAGCGAACACCGGGGAGCTGTTTTTT	CASSLDPRANTGELFF
TRBV19	TRBJ1-1	-	TRBD1	TGTGCCAGTTTTTCAGGGGGGGCGCCAATGAACACTGAAGCTTTCTTT	CASFSGGAPMNTEAFF
TRBV30	TRBJ1-2	-	-	TGTGCCTGGAGTGCGGCTGGGATTAATGATGGCTACACCTTC	CAWSAAGINDGYTF
TRBV27	TRBJ2-7	-	-	TGTGCCAGCAGCCCCGGAGGGGCGGCGTACGAGCAGTACTTC	CASSPGGAAYEQYF
TRBV28	TRBJ2-7	-	-	TGTGCCAGCCTCTCGCTAGAAAACTACGAGCAGTACTTC	CASLSLENYEQYF
TRBV7-3	TRBJ2-3	-	-	TGTGCCAGCAGCTTAACGGTCGCAGGGGCAGGAGATACGCAGTATTTT	CASSLTVAGAGDTQYF
TRBV6-6	TRBJ1-2	-	-	TGTGCCAGCAGTTACGCTCCAGGCAACTATGGCTACACCTTC	CASSYAPGNYGYTF
TRBV5-1	TRBJ2-3	-	TRBD1	TGCGCCAGCAGCACAAGGGACAGCCGAAACACAGATACGCAGTATTTT	CASSTRDSRNTDTQYF
TRBV14	TRBJ2-1	once	-	TGTGCCAGCAGCCAATCGGGGACTGAGCAGTTCTTC	CASSQSGTEQFF
TRBV18	TRBJ2-1	-	TRBD2	TGTGCCAGCTCACCAAGCAGCGGGGGGGCCAGTGAGCAGTTCTTC	CASSPSSGGASEQFF
TRBV30	TRBJ2-1	-	TRBD2	TGTGCCTGGAGTTGGACTAGCGTGGTCGAGCAGTTCTTC	CAWSWTSVVEQFF
TRBV19	TRBJ2-2	few	-	TGTGCCTCCTGGAGGCCCTCTAACACCGGGGAGCTGTTTTTT	CASWRPSNTGELFF
TRBV6-5	TRBJ2-1	few	-	TGTGCCAGCAGTTACGGGGGCGATAATGAGCAGTTCTTC	CASSYGGDNEQFF
TRBV6-5	TRBJ2-7	once	TRBD1	TGTGCCAGCAGTGGAGGACAGGGGGTATCCTACGAGCAGTACTTC	CASSGGQGVSYEQYF
TRBV27	TRBJ2-1	-	TRBD1	TGTGCCAGCAGTTTCCGGGACAGGTCCTACAATGAGCAGTTCTTC	CASSFRDRSYNEQFF
TRBV30	TRBJ2-1	-	TRBD2	TGTGCCTGGAATTCGGTAGCGGGAGTGCATGAGCAGTTCTTC	CAWNSVAGVHEQFF
TRBV15	TRBJ1-4	-	-	TGTGCCACCAGCGAAGACAGACGCCTAGTAAAACTGTTTTTT	CATSEDRRLVKLFF
TRBV19	TRBJ1-2	-	-	TGTGCCAGTAGTCCCCTCCTCATGGGTAACTATGGCTACACCTTC	CASSPLLMGNYGYTF
TRBV13	TRBJ1-3	-	-	TGTGCCAGCAGCTCCAATTTCGGGACTTCGTCTGGAAACACCATATATTTT	CASSSNFGTSSGNTIYF
TRBV9	TRBJ2-1	-	TRBD2	TGTGCCAGCAGCGTAGGGGCTAGCGGGAACTACAATGAGCAGTTCTTC	CASSVGASGNYNEQFF
TRBV5-1	TRBJ1-2	-	-	TGCGCCAGCAGCCCCTTTTCGAGGGAAACCTATGGCTACACCTTC	CASSPFSRETYGYTF
TRBV5-4	TRBJ2-7	-	-	TGTGCCAGCAGCTTGGGGGTATTGGACGAGCAGTACTTC	CASSLGVLDEQYF
TRBV5-5	TRBJ2-1	-	TRBD2	TGTGCCAGCAGCTGGGGTCTAGCGGGGGCCGTATACAATGAGCAGTTCTTC	CASSWGLAGAVYNEQFF
TRBV27	TRBJ1-1	-	-	TGTGCCAGCAGTTTATCGGGAAGGGGCACTGAAGCTTTCTTT	CASSLSGRGTEAFF
TRBV4-2	TRBJ1-5	-	TRBD1	TGTGCCAGCAGCCAAGAAGGACAGGGGGGAGTTCAGCCCCAGCATTTT	CASSQEGQGGVQPQHF
TRBV30	TRBJ1-5	few	-	TGTGCCTGGTCCATACAGGGCCCCGATCAGCCCCAGCATTTT	CAWSIQGPDQPQHF
TRBV6-6	TRBJ1-2	-	TRBD1	TGTGCCAGCAGTTACTCTTTTAGGGACAGCTATGGCTACACCTTC	CASSYSFRDSYGYTF
TRBV19	TRBJ1-5	-	-	TGTGCCAGTAGCCCAGGTGCGAGCAATCAGCCCCAGCATTTT	CASSPGASNQPQHF
TRBV7-8	TRBJ2-3	-	-	TGTGCCAGCAGCTCATCCCTACAAACAGCCGGGGGCACAGATACGCAGTATTTT	CASSSSLQTAGGTDTQYF